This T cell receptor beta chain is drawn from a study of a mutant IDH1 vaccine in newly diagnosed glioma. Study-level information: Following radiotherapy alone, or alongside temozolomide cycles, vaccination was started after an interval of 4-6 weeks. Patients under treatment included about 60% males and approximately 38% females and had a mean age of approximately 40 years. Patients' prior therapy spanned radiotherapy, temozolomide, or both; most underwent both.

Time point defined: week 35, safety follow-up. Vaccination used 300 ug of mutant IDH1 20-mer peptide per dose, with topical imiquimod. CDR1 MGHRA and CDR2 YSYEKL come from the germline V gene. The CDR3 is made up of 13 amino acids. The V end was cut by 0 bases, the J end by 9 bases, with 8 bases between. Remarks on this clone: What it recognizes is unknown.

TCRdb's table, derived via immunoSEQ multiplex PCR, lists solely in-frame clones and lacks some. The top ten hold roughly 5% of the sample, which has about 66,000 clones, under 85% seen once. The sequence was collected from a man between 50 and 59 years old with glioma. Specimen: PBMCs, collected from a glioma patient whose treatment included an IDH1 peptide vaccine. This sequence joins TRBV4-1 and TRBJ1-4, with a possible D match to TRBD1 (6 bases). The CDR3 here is CASSQDQGKKLFF. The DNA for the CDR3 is TGCGCCAGCAGCCAAGACCAGGGGAAAAAACTGTTTTTT.